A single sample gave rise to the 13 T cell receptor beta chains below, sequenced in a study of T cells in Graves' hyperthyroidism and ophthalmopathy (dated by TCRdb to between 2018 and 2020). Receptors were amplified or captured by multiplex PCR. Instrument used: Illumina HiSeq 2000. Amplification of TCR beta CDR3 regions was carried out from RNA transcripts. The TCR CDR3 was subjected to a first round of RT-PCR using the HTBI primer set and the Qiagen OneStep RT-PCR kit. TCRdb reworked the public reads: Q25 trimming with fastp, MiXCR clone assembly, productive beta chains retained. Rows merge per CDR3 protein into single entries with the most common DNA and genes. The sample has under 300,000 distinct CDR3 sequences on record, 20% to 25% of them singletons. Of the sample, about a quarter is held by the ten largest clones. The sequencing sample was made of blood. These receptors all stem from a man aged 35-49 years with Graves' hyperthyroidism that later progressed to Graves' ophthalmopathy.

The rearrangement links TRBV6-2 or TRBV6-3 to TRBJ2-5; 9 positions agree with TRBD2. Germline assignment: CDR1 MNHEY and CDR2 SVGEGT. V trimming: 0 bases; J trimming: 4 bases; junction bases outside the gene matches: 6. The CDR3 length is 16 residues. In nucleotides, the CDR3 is TGTGCCAGCAGTTACTCGGCGGGAGGGTCAGGAGAGACCCAGTACTTC. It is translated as CASSYSAGGSGETQYF.

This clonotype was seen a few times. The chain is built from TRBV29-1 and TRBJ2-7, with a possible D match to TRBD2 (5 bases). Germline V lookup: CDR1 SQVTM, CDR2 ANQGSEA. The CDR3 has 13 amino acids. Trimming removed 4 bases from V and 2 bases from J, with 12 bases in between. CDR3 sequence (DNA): TGCAGCGTTGGGTCGGAGGAACCCTACGAGCAGTACTTC. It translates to CSVGSEEPYEQYF.

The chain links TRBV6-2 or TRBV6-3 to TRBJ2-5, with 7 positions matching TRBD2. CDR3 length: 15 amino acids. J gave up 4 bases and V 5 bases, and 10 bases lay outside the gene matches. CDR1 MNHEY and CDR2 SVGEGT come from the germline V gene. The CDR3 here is CASSKTSLAGETQYF. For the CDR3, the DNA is TGTGCCAGCAGTAAGACTAGCCTGGCGGGAGAGACCCAGTACTTC.

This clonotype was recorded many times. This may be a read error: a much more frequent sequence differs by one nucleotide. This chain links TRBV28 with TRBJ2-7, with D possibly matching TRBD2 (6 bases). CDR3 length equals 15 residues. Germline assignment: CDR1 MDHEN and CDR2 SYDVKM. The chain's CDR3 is CAGSQTSLGTYEQYF. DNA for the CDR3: TGTGCCGGCAGCCAGACTAGTCTCGGAACCTACGAGCAGTACTTC.

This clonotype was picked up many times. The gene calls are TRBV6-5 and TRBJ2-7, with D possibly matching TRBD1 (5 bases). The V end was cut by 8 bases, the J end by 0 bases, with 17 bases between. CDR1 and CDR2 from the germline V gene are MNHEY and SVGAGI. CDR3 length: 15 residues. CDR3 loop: CASSTGHTLSYEQYF. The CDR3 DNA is TGTGCCAGCTCCACCGGACATACTCTCTCCTACGAGCAGTACTTC.

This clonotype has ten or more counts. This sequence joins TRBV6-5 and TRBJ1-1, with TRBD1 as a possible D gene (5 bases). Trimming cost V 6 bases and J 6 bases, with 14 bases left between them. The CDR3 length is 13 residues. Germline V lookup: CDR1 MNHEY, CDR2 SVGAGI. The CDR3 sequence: CASSPDTGAEAFF. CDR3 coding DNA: TGTGCCAGCAGCCCTGATACAGGTGCTGAAGCTTTCTTT.

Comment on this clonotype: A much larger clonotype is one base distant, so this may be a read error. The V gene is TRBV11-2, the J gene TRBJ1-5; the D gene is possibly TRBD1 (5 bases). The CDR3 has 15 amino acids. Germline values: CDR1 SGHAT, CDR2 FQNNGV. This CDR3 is CASSLEGGTSQSQHF. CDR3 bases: TGTGCCAGCAGCTTAGAGGGAGGGACGTCTCAGTCCCAGCATTTT.

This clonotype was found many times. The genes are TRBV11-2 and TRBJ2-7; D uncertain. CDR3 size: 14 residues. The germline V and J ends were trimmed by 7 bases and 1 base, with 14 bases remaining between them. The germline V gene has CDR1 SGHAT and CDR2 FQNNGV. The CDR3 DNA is TGTGCCAGCATCCCTCGAGCTACATCCTACGAGCAGTACTTC. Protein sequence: CASIPRATSYEQYF.

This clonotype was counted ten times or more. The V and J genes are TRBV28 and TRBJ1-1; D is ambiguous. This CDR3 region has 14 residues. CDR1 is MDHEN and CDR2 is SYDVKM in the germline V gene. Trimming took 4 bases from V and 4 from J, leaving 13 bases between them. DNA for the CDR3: TGTGCCAGCAGTTCACAGCAGAAAGGCACTGAAGCTTTCTTT. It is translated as CASSSQQKGTEAFF.

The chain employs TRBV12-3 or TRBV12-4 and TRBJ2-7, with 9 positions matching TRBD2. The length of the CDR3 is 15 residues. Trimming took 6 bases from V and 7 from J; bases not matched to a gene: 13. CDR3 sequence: CASSRIAGAPLEQYF. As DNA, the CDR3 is TGTGCCAGCAGCCGAATAGCGGGAGCGCCCTTAGAGCAGTACTTC.

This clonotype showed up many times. CDR3 in DNA: TGTGCCAGCGTCCCACGCGGGACGATTAACTATGGCTACACCTTC. Amino acids: CASVPRGTINYGYTF. The V gene is TRBV5-5, the J gene TRBJ1-2; perhaps TRBD1 as D (5 bases). The CDR3 is 15 residues long. The germline V and J ends were trimmed by 7 bases and 1 base, with 17 bases remaining between them. Germline-derived CDR1 and CDR2 are SGHKS and YYEKEE (reference sequence).

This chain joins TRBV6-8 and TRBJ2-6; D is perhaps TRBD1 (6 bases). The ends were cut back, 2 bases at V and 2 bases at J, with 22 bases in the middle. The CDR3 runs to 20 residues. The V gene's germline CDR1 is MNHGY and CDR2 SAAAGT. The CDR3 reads CASSYHRARPGPTGANVLTF. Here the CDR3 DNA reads TGTGCCAGCAGTTACCACAGGGCACGGCCTGGGCCGACTGGGGCCAACGTCCTGACTTTC.

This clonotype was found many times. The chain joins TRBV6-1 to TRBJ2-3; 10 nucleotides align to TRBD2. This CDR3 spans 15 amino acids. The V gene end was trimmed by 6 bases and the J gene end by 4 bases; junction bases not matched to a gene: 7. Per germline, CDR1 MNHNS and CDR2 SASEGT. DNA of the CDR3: TGTGCCAGCAGCCCAAAGCGGGAGGGGGCAGATACGCAGTATTTT. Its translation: CASSPKREGADTQYF.